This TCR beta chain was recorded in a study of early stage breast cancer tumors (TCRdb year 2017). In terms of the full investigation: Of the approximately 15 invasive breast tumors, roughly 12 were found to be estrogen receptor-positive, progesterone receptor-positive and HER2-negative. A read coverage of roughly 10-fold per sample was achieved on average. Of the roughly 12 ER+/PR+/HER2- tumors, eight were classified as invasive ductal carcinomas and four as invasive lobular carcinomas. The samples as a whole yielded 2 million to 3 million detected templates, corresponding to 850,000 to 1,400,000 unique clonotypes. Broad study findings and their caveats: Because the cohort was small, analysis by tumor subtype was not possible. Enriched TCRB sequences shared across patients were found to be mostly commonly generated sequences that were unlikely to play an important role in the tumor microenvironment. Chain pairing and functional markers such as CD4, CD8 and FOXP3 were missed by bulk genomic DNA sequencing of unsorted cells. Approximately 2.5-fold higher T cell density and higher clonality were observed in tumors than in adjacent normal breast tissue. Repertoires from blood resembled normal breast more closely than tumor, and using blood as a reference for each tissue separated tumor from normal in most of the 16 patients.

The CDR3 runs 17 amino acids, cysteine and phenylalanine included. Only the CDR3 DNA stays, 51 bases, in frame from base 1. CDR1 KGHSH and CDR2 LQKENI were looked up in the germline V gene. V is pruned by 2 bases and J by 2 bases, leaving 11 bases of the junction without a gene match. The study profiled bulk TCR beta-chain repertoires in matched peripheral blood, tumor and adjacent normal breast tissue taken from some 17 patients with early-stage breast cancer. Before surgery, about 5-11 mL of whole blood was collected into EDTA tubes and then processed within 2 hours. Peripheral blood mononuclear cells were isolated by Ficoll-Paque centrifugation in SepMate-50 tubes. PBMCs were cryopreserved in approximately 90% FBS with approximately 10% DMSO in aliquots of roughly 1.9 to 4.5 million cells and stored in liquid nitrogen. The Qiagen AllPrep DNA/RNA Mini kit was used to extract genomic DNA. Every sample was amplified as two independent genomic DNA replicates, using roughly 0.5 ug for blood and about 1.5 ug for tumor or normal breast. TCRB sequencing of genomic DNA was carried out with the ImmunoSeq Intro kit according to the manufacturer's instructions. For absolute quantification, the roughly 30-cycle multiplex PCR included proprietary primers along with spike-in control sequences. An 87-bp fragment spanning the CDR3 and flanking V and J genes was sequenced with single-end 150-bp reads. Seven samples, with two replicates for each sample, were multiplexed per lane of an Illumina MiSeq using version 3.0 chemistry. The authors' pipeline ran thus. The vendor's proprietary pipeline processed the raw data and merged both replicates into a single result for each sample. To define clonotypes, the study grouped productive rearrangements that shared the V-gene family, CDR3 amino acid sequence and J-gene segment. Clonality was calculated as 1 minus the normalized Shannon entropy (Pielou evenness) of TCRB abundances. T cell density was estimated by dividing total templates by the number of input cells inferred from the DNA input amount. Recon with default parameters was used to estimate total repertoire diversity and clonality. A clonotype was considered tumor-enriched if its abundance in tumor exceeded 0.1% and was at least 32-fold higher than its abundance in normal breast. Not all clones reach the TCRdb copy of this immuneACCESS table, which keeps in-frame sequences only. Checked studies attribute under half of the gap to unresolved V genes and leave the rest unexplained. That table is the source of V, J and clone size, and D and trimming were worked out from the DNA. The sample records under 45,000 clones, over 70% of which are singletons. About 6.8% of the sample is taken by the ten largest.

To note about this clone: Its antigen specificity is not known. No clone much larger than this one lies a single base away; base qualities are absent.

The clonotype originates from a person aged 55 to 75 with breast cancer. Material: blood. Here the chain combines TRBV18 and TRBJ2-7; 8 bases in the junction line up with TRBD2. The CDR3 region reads CASSPTSGWGRTYEQYF. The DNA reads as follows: TGTGCCAGCTCACCAACTAGCGGTTGGGGTAGGACCTACGAGCAGTACTTC.